This record looks at one T cell receptor (beta chain) sequence and its context. Its antigen remains unknown. The sample's time point: blood from clinic visit 5 months post-surgery; TSC patient then seizure free. Only cases whose brain tissue showed the highest T cell transcript signatures were sequenced. At least one anti-epileptic drug was given before surgery. Produced via immunoSEQ multiplex PCR; TCRdb's table is partial and in-frame only. The sample holds about 340,000 clones, about 93% seen once. This sample stems from a study of brain T cells in children with intractable seizures. Overall study findings and caveats: Absence of clones before surgery may stem from lower sequencing depth. HCMV serostatus was not known, and viral specificity came from CDR3 similarity only.

The sequencing here drew on peripheral blood, taken around 5 months after surgery. This clonotype was sampled from a boy younger than two with tuberous sclerosis and intractable seizures.

In DNA, the CDR3 is TGTGCCAGCAGTAGGACAGGCTCTGGAAACACCATATATTTT. Protein sequence: CASSRTGSGNTIYF. The rearrangement joins TRBV7-4 to TRBJ1-3, with 7 nucleotides matching TRBD1. Germline V gene lookup returns CDR1 SGHVT and CDR2 SQSDAQ. Unmatched junction bases numbered 2, after V lost 6 bases and J lost 0 bases. This CDR3 has 14 amino acids.